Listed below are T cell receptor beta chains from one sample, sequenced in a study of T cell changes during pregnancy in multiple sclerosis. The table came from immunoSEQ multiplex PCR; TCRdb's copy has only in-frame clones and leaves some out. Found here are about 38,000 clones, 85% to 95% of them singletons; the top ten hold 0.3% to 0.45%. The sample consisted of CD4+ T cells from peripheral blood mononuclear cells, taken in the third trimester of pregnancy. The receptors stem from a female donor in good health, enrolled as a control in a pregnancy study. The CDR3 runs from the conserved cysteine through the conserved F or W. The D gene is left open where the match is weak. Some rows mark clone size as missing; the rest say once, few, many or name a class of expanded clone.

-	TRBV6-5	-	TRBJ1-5	TGTGCCAGCAGTTACGGCCCCAGTCAGCCCCAGCATTTT	CASSYGPSQPQHF
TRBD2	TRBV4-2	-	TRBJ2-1	TGTGCCAGCAGCCAAGATCGGGAGGGGAATGAGCAGTTCTTC	CASSQDREGNEQFF
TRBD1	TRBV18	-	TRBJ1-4	TGTGCCAGCTCACGACCGGGACAGGGTAACGAAAAACTGTTTTTT	CASSRPGQGNEKLFF
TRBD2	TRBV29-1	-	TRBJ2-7	TGCAGTGCCCTAGCGGGAGAGTACGAGCAGTACTTC	CSALAGEYEQYF
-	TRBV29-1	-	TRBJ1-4	TGCAGCGTTGGTCCAGGGGACTATAATGAAAAACTGTTTTTT	CSVGPGDYNEKLFF
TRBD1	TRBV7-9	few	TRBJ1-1	TGTGCCAGCAGCCTGGAAACAGGGGTCGCTGAAGCTTTCTTT	CASSLETGVAEAFF
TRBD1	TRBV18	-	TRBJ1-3	TGTGCCAGCTCACCCTCGGGACAGCCTGGAAACACCATATATTTT	CASSPSGQPGNTIYF
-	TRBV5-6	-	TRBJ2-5	TGTGCCAGCAGCAACCAGGAGACCCAGTACTTC	CASSNQETQYF
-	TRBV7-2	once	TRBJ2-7	TGTGCCAGCAGCTCCAACTCCTACGAGCAGTACTTC	CASSSNSYEQYF
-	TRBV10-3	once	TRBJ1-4	TGTGCCATCAGTGTACAACAGGATGAAAAACTGTTTTTT	CAISVQQDEKLFF
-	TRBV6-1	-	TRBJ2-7	TGTGCCAGCAGTGAATTAGGAGGTCCCTACGAGCAGTACTTC	CASSELGGPYEQYF
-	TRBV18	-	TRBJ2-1	TGTGCCAGCTCACCCCAAGACCCAGCGAGCTCCTACAATGAGCAGTTCTTC	CASSPQDPASSYNEQFF
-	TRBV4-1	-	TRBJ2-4	TGCGCCAGCAGCCAAACCCTGGGCTCGTCTGCCAAAAACATTCAGTACTTC	CASSQTLGSSAKNIQYF
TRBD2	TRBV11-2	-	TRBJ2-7	TGTGCCAGCAGCTTTCTGACTAGCGGGGCCTACGAGCAGTACTTC	CASSFLTSGAYEQYF
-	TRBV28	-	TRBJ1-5	TGTGCCAGCAGTCCGCACGGTGGGCCAGGTGGGCAGCCCCAGCATTTT	CASSPHGGPGGQPQHF
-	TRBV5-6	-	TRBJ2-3	TGTGCCAGCAGCTTGGGACTTCCTACCTACACAGATACGCAGTATTTT	CASSLGLPTYTDTQYF